A single sample is the source of the 30 T cell receptor beta chains below, sequenced in a study of Tregs in tolerant kidney transplant recipients. Their cognate antigens are unknown. Produced via immunoSEQ multiplex PCR; TCRdb's table is partial and in-frame only. The sample lists some 15,000 clones, about 61% occurring once. The material sequenced was Tregs from blood cultured with allogeneic cells. The receptors stem from a human donor in good health.

By sample fraction, this clone is medium-sized (0.01 to 0.1%). J is TRBJ2-7 and V is TRBV27, with TRBD2 matching over 7 bases. Germline values: CDR1 MNHEY, CDR2 SMNVEV (reference sequence). V lost 9 bases to trimming and J lost 6 bases; unmatched junction nucleotides: 17. The length of the CDR3 is 15 residues. CDR3 in amino acids: CASSTWGGIGGEQYF. DNA of the CDR3: TGTGCCAGTTCTACCTGGGGGGGAATCGGGGGCGAGCAGTACTTC.

The chain couples TRBV7-2 to TRBJ2-3, with D possibly being TRBD2 (6 bases). The CDR3 extends over 16 amino acids. The V and J ends lost 3 bases and 0 bases respectively, with 13 bases between them. Looked up from germline, CDR1 is SGHTA and CDR2 is FQGNSA. CDR3 nucleotide sequence: TGTGCCAGCAGCTTCACCGGGACTTATAGCACAGATACGCAGTATTTT. This sequence encodes CASSFTGTYSTDTQYF.

The chain has TRBV7-2 and TRBJ2-2, with D perhaps given as TRBD1 or TRBD2 (6 bases each). V lost 2 bases and J lost 6, with 16 bases in between. The CDR3 has 16 residues. Germline V gives CDR1 SGHTA, CDR2 FQGNSA. The DNA for the CDR3 is TGTGCCAGCAGCTTATTCGGGGGCCGTAGGGCCGGGGAGCTGTTTTTT. It codes for CASSLFGGRRAGELFF. The variable domain in full, completed from reference TRBV7-2 and TRBJ2-2, reads GAGVSQSPSNKVTEKGKDVELRCDPISGHTALYWYRQSLGQGLEFLIYFQGNSAPDKSGLPSDRFSAERTGGSVSTLTIQRTQQEDSAVYLCASSLFGGRRAGELFFGEGSRLTVL.

By share, this clone ranks as medium-sized. This specimen includes other DNA sequences encoding the same CDR3. The genes are TRBV14 and TRBJ2-1; tentatively, D is TRBD2 (5 bases). Between the trimmed V and J ends, which lost 0 bases and 12 bases, there was a span of 9 bases. Germline V gene data show CDR1 as SGHDN and CDR2 as FVKESK. This CDR3 has 12 amino acids. Here the CDR3 reads CASSQEGRGQFF. Written as DNA, the CDR3 is TGTGCCAGCAGCCAAGAAGGACGGGGGCAGTTCTTC. The full variable domain, rest sourced from reference TRBV14 and TRBJ2-1, is EAGVTQFPSHSVIEKGQTVTLRCDPISGHDNLYWYRRVMGKEIKFLLHFVKESKQDESGMPNNRFLAERTGGTYSTLKVQPAELEDSGVYFCASSQEGRGQFFGPGTRLTVL.

V is TRBV6-4 and J is TRBJ2-5; 9 bases map to TRBD1. The junction had 5 bases not matched to a gene; V was cut back by 6 bases and J by 3 bases. Looked up from germline, CDR1 is MRHNA and CDR2 is SNTAGT. CDR3 length equals 14 residues. CDR3 coding DNA: TGTGCCAGCAGCGCACAGGGGGCTGAAGAGACCCAGTACTTC. Its translation: CASSAQGAEETQYF.

In its sample, this clone was seen many times. The V and J genes are TRBV5-4 and TRBJ2-3, with D uncertain. Germline V lookup: CDR1 SGHNT, CDR2 YYREEE (reference sequence). The CDR3 sequence is 15 residues long. V was pared by 2 bases and J by 2 bases, with 12 bases between. The CDR3 DNA is TGTGCCAGCAGCTTTTCCGGCCCGAACACAGATACGCAGTATTTT. It yields the protein CASSFSGPNTDTQYF.

The J gene is TRBJ1-1, the V gene TRBV7-2; D is uncertain. The germline V gene has CDR1 SGHTA and CDR2 FQGNSA. This CDR3 comprises 13 residues. V lost 5 bases and J lost 2, with 9 bases in between. CDR3 protein: CASSLIRNTEAFF. The CDR3 DNA sequence: TGTGCCAGCAGCCTCATCAGAAACACTGAAGCTTTCTTT.

This clone has only a few counts. V usage is TRBV7-3 and J usage is TRBJ2-4, with TRBD2 matching over 7 bases. Germline assignment: CDR1 SGHTA and CDR2 FQGTGA. This CDR3 contains 18 residues. Germline trimming cut 3 bases from V and 0 bases from J; bases unmatched to any gene: 11. This CDR3 is CASSFRGRAGVAKNIQYF. The DNA for the CDR3 is TGTGCCAGCAGCTTCCGAGGGAGGGCCGGGGTAGCCAAAAACATTCAGTACTTC. Full variable domain (outside the CDR3, taken from reference TRBV7-3 and TRBJ2-4): GAGVSQTPSNKVTEKGKYVELRCDPISGHTALYWYRQSLGQGPEFLIYFQGTGAADDSGLPNDRFFAVRPEGSVSTLKIQRTERGDSAVYLCASSFRGRAGVAKNIQYFGAGTRLSVL.

In its sample, this clone is medium-sized. The rearrangement joins TRBV18 to TRBJ1-2; D may be TRBD1 (5 bases). The CDR3 sequence is 13 residues long. Germline CDR1 KGHSH, CDR2 LQKENI. The V and J ends lost 6 bases and 9 bases respectively, with 17 bases between them. The CDR3 reads CASSQDTGASYTF. CDR3 nucleotide sequence: TGTGCCAGCTCCCAGGACACTGGGGCGAGCTACACCTTC.

The J gene is TRBJ1-1, the V gene TRBV6-5; D possibly corresponds to TRBD1 (6 bases). The CDR3 contains 15 residues. V was pared by 0 bases and J by 1 base, with 9 bases between. Germline assignment: CDR1 MNHEY and CDR2 SVGAGI. CDR3 region: CASSYSKDRNTEAFF. The CDR3 DNA sequence: TGTGCCAGCAGTTACTCTAAGGACAGGAACACTGAAGCTTTCTTT.

The chain couples TRBV20-1 to TRBJ1-3, with D unresolved. Trimming took off 3 bases at V and 7 bases at J, with 7 bases between the two ends. Germline CDR1 and CDR2: DFQATT and SNEGSKA (reference sequence). CDR3 length: 11 residues. The CDR3 is CSASLGNTIYF. DNA for the CDR3: TGCAGTGCTAGTCTAGGGAACACCATATATTTT.

This clone was seen only once. The V and J genes are TRBV7-9 and TRBJ2-4; TRBD2 matches 7 bases. This CDR3 contains 16 residues. Germline assignment: CDR1 SEHNR and CDR2 FQNEAQ (reference sequence). V gave up 4 bases and J gave up 10 bases; unmatched junction bases: 16. CDR3 residues: CASSSPGGTLLGIQYF. CDR3 DNA sequence: TGTGCCAGCAGCTCCCCCGGGGGGACCCTCCTAGGTATTCAGTACTTC.

This clone was recorded once. The CDR3 is CASSLTSTLTDTQYF. In DNA form, the CDR3 reads TGTGCCAGCAGCTTGACTTCGACCTTAACAGATACGCAGTATTTT. The chain couples TRBV7-9 to TRBJ2-3; D unresolved. The CDR3 runs to 15 residues. Trimming removed 3 bases at V and 3 bases at J, with 13 bases between. Germline V gene sequence: CDR1 SEHNR, CDR2 FQNEAQ (reference sequence).

J is TRBJ2-6 and V is TRBV14; possible D gene TRBD2, 6 bases. The CDR3 loop spans 14 amino acids. V lost 4 bases and J lost 2, with 6 bases in between. Germline lookup yields CDR1 SGHDN and CDR2 FVKESK. This CDR3 is CASSRTTGANVLTF. CDR3 coding DNA: TGTGCCAGCAGCCGGACTACTGGGGCCAACGTCCTGACTTTC.

This chain links TRBV6-6 with TRBJ2-7; D is perhaps TRBD2 (6 bases). The ends were cut back, 6 bases at V and 6 bases at J, with 15 bases in the middle. This CDR3 has 13 residues. CDR1 is MNHNY, CDR2 SVGAGI, per germline (reference sequence). The chain's CDR3 is CASSRDSSLEQYF. CDR3 coding DNA: TGTGCCAGCAGCCGGGACTCCTCGCTCGAGCAGTACTTC.

The V gene is TRBV4-3, the J gene TRBJ2-4, with unresolved D. The CDR3 length is 14 residues. Trimming took 1 base from V and 7 from J, leaving 11 bases between them. CDR1 LGHNA and CDR2 YSLEER come from the germline V gene. CDR3 DNA sequence: TGCGCCAGCAGCCAAGGATTCGGTGTGAACATTCAGTACTTC. Amino acid sequence: CASSQGFGVNIQYF.

CDR3 DNA: TGTGCCAGTAGCATTAAAGTGGGTGAAAAACTGTTTTTT. Translating gives CASSIKVGEKLFF. The chain links TRBV19 to TRBJ1-4; no firm D call. Trimming shortened V by 6 bases and J by 7 bases, and 12 bases separated the two germline ends. The CDR3 totals 13 residues. The germline V gene encodes CDR1 LNHDA and CDR2 SQIVND (reference sequence).

This chain joins TRBV5-4 and TRBJ2-1; the D gene is possibly TRBD1 (6 bases). Trimming took 2 bases from V and 0 from J, leaving 18 bases between them. Germline lookup yields CDR1 SGHNT and CDR2 YYREEE (reference sequence). The CDR3 covers 18 residues. The CDR3 spells CASSFTFYTGNSYNEQFF. The DNA for the CDR3 is TGTGCCAGCAGCTTCACATTCTACACAGGGAACTCCTACAATGAGCAGTTCTTC.

The chain employs TRBV29-1 and TRBJ1-1; 7 bases agree with TRBD1. The CDR3 loop spans 15 amino acids. Germline V gene lookup returns CDR1 SQVTM and CDR2 ANQGSEA. The trim removed 3 bases at V and 5 bases at J, leaving 12 bases unmatched. CDR3 region: CSVERRGRRGTEAFF. The DNA for the CDR3 is TGCAGCGTTGAGCGAAGGGGGCGGAGAGGAACTGAAGCTTTCTTT.

This clone rates as medium-sized. In DNA form, the CDR3 reads TGTGCCAGAAGCTTGGAAGGCACTCGGACAGTCCGGAATCAGCCCCAGCATTTT. Its protein is CARSLEGTRTVRNQPQHF. The chain uses TRBV5-3 and TRBJ1-5; D is perhaps TRBD1 (6 bases). TRBV5-3 is assigned to the ORF class and has an uncertain function. This CDR3 region has 18 residues. Trimming left V 0 bases short and J 4 bases short, with 20 bases between.

The V call is TRBV12-5, the J call TRBJ2-1, with 9 positions matching TRBD2. Germline lookup yields CDR1 LGHNT and CDR2 FRNRAP. This CDR3 is built from 17 residues. Unmatched junction bases numbered 12, after V lost 5 bases and J lost 4 bases. The CDR3 is CASGPLKAGGAYNEQFF. The CDR3 region has the DNA TGTGCTAGTGGTCCCTTGAAAGCGGGGGGTGCTTACAATGAGCAGTTCTTC.

The gene calls are TRBV7-2 and TRBJ2-7; perhaps TRBD1 as D (5 bases). The length of the CDR3 is 11 residues. Between the trimmed V and J ends, which lost 5 bases and 7 bases, there was a span of 9 bases. CDR1 SGHTA and CDR2 FQGNSA come from the germline V gene. The CDR3 spells CASSIYREQYF. The CDR3 bases are TGTGCCAGCAGCATTTACAGGGAGCAGTACTTC.

The V gene is TRBV18, the J gene TRBJ1-4; possible D gene TRBD1, 6 bases. This CDR3 has 15 amino acids. The germline CDR1 and CDR2 sequences are KGHSH and LQKENI. Trimming pared 3 bases from V and 3 bases from J, leaving 11 bases between. The DNA for the CDR3 is TGTGCCAGCTCACCCGGACAGACCCCTAATGAAAAACTGTTTTTT. Translating it yields CASSPGQTPNEKLFF.

V gene TRBV5-1 combines with J gene TRBJ2-5; a possible D gene is TRBD1 (6 bases). Deletions cut 7 bases from V and 2 bases from J, with 18 bases between. This CDR3 contains 15 residues. In germline, CDR1 is SGHRS, CDR2 YFSETQ. For the CDR3, the DNA is TGCGCCAGCGGGGCAGGGGCCCTACTACAAGAGACCCAGTACTTC. Translating gives CASGAGALLQETQYF.

The chain is built from TRBV5-4 and TRBJ1-2; the D is unclear. Germline-derived CDR1 and CDR2 are SGHNT and YYREEE (reference sequence). Trimming removed 2 bases from V and 2 bases from J, with 19 bases in between. The CDR3 covers 17 residues. The CDR3 DNA reads as TGTGCCAGCAGCTTCTTCCCCGGGTCCGGACTCAACTATGGCTACACCTTC. Its translation is CASSFFPGSGLNYGYTF.

The chain uses TRBV7-9 and TRBJ2-7; no clear D. V dropped 1 base and J dropped 5 bases, with 12 bases sitting between them. CDR3 length: 14 amino acids. The germline V gene has CDR1 SEHNR and CDR2 FQNEAQ (reference sequence). The CDR3: CASSLGGRSHEQYF. The CDR3 DNA reads TGTGCCAGCAGCTTAGGGGGTAGGTCCCACGAGCAGTACTTC. Full variable domain (missing parts from reference TRBV7-9 and TRBJ2-7): DTGVSQNPRHKITKRGQNVTFRCDPISEHNRLYWYRQTLGQGPEFLTYFQNEAQLEKSRLLSDRFSAERPKGSFSTLEIQRTEQGDSAMYLCASSLGGRSHEQYFGPGTRLTVT.

V is TRBV5-1 and J is TRBJ2-1, with 8 bases identical to TRBD2. V shed 0 bases, J shed 1 base, and the junction held 6 bases outside the gene matches. The CDR3 is 17 residues long. Germline loops: CDR1 SGHRS, CDR2 YFSETQ. CDR3 sequence reads: CASSLGPGGRSYNEQFF. The CDR3 DNA is TGCGCCAGCAGCTTGGGGCCGGGGGGGAGGTCCTACAATGAGCAGTTCTTC.

The V gene is TRBV5-6, the J gene TRBJ2-2; the D gene is possibly TRBD2 (5 bases). The CDR3 covers 16 residues. Trimming left V 0 bases short and J 1 base short, with 10 bases between. CDR1 and CDR2 (germline): SGHDT, YYEEEE. The CDR3 DNA is TGTGCCAGCAGCTTGGGGTTTCGGGGGAACACCGGGGAGCTGTTTTTT. It encodes CASSLGFRGNTGELFF.

The rearrangement uses TRBV7-9 and TRBJ2-5, with D hard to call. In germline, CDR1 is SEHNR, CDR2 FQNEAQ (reference sequence). The CDR3 extends over 13 amino acids. Trimming stripped 4 bases from V and 4 bases from J, with 10 bases between. In DNA, the CDR3 is TGTGCCAGCAGCTCTCTGGTCGGAGAGACCCAGTACTTC. Protein: CASSSLVGETQYF. Filled out from reference TRBV7-9 and TRBJ2-5, the complete variable domain reads DTGVSQNPRHKITKRGQNVTFRCDPISEHNRLYWYRQTLGQGPEFLTYFQNEAQLEKSRLLSDRFSAERPKGSFSTLEIQRTEQGDSAMYLCASSSLVGETQYFGPGTRLLVL.

The chain combines TRBV7-3 with TRBJ1-1, with 7 bases aligning to TRBD1. CDR1 and CDR2 (germline): SGHTA, FQGTGA. This CDR3 contains 14 residues. V was clipped by 0 bases and J by 4 bases; unmatched bases: 2. The CDR3 loop reads CASSLTNRGTEAFF. The CDR3 nucleotides are TGTGCCAGCAGCTTAACGAACAGGGGCACTGAAGCTTTCTTT. Together with reference TRBV7-3 and TRBJ1-1, the CDR3 gives the full variable domain: GAGVSQTPSNKVTEKGKYVELRCDPISGHTALYWYRQSLGQGPEFLIYFQGTGAADDSGLPNDRFFAVRPEGSVSTLKIQRTERGDSAVYLCASSLTNRGTEAFFGQGTRLTVV.